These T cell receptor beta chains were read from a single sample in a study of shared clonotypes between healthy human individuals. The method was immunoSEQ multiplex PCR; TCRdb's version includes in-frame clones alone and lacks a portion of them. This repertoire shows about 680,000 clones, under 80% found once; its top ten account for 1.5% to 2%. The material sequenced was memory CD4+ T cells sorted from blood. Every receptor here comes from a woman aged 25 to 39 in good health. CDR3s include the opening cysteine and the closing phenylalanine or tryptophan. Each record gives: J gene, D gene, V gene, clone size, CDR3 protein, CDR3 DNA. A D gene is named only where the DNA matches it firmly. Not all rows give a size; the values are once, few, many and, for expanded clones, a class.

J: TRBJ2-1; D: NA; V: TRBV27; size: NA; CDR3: CASWDSSALSSYNEQFF; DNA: TGTGCCAGCTGGGATTCTAGCGCCCTGAGCTCCTACAATGAGCAGTTCTTC
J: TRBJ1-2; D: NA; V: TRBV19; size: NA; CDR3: CASSHTTGTDYGYTF; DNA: TGTGCCAGTAGTCACACCACGGGCACCGACTATGGCTACACCTTC
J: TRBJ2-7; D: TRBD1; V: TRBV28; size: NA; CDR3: CATWDSDSYEQYF; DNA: TGTGCCACGTGGGACAGTGACTCCTACGAGCAGTACTTC
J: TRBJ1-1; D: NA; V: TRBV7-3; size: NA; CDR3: CASSEGHARSEAFF; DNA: TGTGCCAGCAGCGAGGGGCACGCTAGGTCTGAAGCTTTCTTT
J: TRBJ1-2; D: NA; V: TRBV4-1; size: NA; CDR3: CASSLTTDTNYGYTF; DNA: TGCGCCAGCAGCCTCACGACAGATACTAACTATGGCTACACCTTC
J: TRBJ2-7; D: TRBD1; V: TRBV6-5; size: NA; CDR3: CASRHGQGAYEQYF; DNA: TGTGCCAGCAGGCACGGACAGGGGGCCTACGAGCAGTACTTC
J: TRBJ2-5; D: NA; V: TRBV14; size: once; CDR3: CASSQGPPEQETQYF; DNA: TGTGCCAGCAGCCAAGGGCCACCGGAGCAAGAGACCCAGTACTTC
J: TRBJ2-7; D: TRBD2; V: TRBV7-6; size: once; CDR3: CASSLVSTGGVSYEQYF; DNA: TGTGCCAGCAGCTTAGTTTCGACGGGAGGAGTCTCCTACGAGCAGTACTTC
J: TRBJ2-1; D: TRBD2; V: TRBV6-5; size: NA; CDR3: CASSSRMTSGYNEQFF; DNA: TGTGCCAGCAGTTCCAGGATGACTAGCGGATACAATGAGCAGTTCTTC
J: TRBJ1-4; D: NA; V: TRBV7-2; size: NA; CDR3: CASSFRPATNEKLFF; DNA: TGTGCCAGCAGCTTCCGACCAGCAACTAATGAAAAACTGTTTTTT
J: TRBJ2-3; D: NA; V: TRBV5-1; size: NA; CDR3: CASSLVGRSEDTQYF; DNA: TGCGCCAGCAGCTTGGTCGGCAGGTCCGAAGATACGCAGTATTTT
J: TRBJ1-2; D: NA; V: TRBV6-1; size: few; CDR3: CASSDPVNYGYTF; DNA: TGTGCCAGCAGTGACCCCGTTAACTATGGCTACACCTTC
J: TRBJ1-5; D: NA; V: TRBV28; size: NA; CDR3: CASRFGASGQPQHF; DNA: TGTGCCAGCAGGTTCGGGGCCTCCGGGCAGCCCCAGCATTTT
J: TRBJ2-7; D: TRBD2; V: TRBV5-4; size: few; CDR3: CASSPSGSSYEQYF; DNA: TGTGCCAGCAGCCCGAGCGGGAGCTCCTACGAGCAGTACTTC
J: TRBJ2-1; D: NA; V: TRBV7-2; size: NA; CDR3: CASSPYTLQFF; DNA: TGTGCCAGCAGCCCCTATACATTGCAGTTCTTC
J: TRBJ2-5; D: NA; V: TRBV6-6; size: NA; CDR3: CASSYPQETQYF; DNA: TGTGCCAGCAGTTACCCCCAAGAGACCCAGTACTTC
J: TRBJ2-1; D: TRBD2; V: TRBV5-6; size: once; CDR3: CASSFLSGRVYNEQFF; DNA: TGTGCCAGCAGCTTCTTAAGCGGGAGAGTCTACAATGAGCAGTTCTTC
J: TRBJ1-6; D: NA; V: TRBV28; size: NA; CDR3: CASSASGNSPLHF; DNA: TGTGCCAGCAGTGCATCAGGGAATTCACCCCTCCACTTT
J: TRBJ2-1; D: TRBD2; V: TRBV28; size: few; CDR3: CASSPIRTSGSRDEQFF; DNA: TGTGCCAGCAGTCCCATCCGGACTAGCGGGAGTAGAGATGAGCAGTTCTTC
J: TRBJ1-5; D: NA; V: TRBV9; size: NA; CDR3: CASSPEDGTDAISINQPQHF; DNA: TGTGCCAGCAGTCCCGAGGACGGGACCGACGCGATATCAATCAATCAGCCCCAGCATTTT
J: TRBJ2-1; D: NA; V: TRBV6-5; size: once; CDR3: CASSPLPGRATRPIF; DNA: TGTGCCAGCAGCCCCCTCCCGGGGCGGGCAACGCGCCCGATCTTC
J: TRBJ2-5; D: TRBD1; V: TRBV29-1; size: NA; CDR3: CSASTGVGETQYF; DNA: TGCAGCGCCTCAACAGGGGTCGGGGAGACCCAGTACTTC
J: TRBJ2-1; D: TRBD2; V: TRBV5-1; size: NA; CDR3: CASSSSSGNNEQFF; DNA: TGCGCCAGCAGCTCGTCTAGCGGGAACAATGAGCAGTTCTTC
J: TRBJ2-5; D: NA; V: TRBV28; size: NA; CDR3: CASSSPGAPQETQYF; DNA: TGTGCCAGCAGTTCCCCAGGGGCGCCCCAAGAGACCCAGTACTTC
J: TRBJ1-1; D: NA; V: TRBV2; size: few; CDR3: CASSEVGYRTEAFF; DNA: TGTGCCAGCAGTGAAGTCGGGTATCGGACTGAAGCTTTCTTT
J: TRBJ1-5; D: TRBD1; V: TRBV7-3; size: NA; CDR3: CASSLDRTGICIEPQHF; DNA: TGTGCCAGCAGCTTAGACCGGACAGGGATTTGTATCGAGCCCCAGCATTTT
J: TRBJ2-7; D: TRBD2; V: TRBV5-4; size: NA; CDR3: CASSSGGGRRLEQYF; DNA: TGTGCCAGCAGCTCGGGGGGAGGGCGACGTCTAGAGCAGTACTTC
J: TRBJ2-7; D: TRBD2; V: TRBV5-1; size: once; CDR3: CASRPSGLTSYEQYF; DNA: TGCGCCAGCAGGCCTAGCGGGCTCACCTCCTACGAGCAGTACTTC
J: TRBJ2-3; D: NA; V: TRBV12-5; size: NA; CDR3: CAKKVGYQVLRDTQYF; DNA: TGTGCTAAAAAGGTGGGGTATCAGGTTCTGAGGGATACGCAGTATTTT
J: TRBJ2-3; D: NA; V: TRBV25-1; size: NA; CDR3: CASSEEWEEADTQYF; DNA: TGTGCCAGCAGTGAGGAGTGGGAGGAGGCAGATACGCAGTATTTT
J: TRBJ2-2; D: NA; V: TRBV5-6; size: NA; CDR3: CASSLVGSGELFF; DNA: TGTGCCAGCAGCTTGGTTGGGTCTGGGGAGCTGTTTTTT
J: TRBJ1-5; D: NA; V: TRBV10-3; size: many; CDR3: CAISDREYNQPQHF; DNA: TGTGCCATCAGTGACAGGGAGTACAATCAGCCCCAGCATTTT
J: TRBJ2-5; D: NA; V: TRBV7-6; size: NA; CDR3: CASSLRRPETQYF; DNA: TGTGCCAGCAGCTTACGGCGACCAGAGACCCAGTACTTC
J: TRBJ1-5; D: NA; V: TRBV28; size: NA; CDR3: CASGGAGTNSNQPQHF; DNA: TGTGCCAGCGGGGGCGCAGGAACTAATAGCAATCAGCCCCAGCATTTT
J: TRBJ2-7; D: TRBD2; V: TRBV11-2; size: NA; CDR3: CASSQHPSGGSRNEQYF; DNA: TGTGCCAGCAGCCAACACCCAAGTGGCGGGAGTCGGAACGAGCAGTACTTC
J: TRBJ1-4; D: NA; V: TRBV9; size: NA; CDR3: CASSVEKLFF; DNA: TGTGCCAGCAGCGTAGAAAAACTGTTTTTT
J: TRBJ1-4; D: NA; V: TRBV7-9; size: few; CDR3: CAITGRANEKLFF; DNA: TGTGCCATAACGGGCAGGGCTAATGAAAAACTGTTTTTT
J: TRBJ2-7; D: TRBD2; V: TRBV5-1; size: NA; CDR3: CASSSVAGGSYEQYF; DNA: TGCGCCAGCAGCTCCGTAGCGGGAGGGTCTTACGAGCAGTACTTC
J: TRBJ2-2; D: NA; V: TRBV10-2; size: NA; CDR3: CASRAGDIRNTGELFF; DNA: TGCGCCAGCCGCGCAGGAGATATACGGAACACCGGGGAGCTGTTTTTT
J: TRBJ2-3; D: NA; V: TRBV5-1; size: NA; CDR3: CASSLSPSEDTQYF; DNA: TGCGCCAGCAGCTTGTCCCCTTCTGAAGATACGCAGTATTTT
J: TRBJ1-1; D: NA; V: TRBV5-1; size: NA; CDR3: CASSSDGMNTEAFF; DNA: TGCGCCAGCAGCTCGGACGGCATGAACACTGAAGCTTTCTTT
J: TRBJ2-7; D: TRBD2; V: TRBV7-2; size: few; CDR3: CASSLGLAGVAGYEQYF; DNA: TGTGCCAGCAGCTTGGGACTAGCGGGAGTTGCTGGGTACGAGCAGTACTTC
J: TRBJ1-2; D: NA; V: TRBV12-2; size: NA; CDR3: CASRPTGGNYGYTF; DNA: TGTGCAAGTCGGCCCACAGGGGGCAACTATGGCTACACCTTC
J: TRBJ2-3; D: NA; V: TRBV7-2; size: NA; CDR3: CASSLGGADTQYF; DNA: TGTGCCAGCAGCTTAGGAGGCGCAGATACGCAGTATTTT
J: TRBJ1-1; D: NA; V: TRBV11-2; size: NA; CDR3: CASSYNQGPEAFF; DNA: TGTGCCAGCAGCTACAATCAGGGTCCTGAAGCTTTCTTT
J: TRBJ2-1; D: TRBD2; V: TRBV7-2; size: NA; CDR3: CASSLGIAGGNNEQFF; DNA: TGTGCCAGCAGCTTAGGGATAGCGGGAGGAAACAATGAGCAGTTCTTC
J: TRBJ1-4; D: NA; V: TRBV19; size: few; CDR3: CASSIMAATDEKLFF; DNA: TGTGCCAGTAGTATCATGGCAGCGACAGATGAAAAACTGTTTTTT
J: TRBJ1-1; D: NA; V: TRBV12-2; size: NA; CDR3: CASRLATGCEDTEAFF; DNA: TGTGCAAGTCGCTTAGCGACAGGGTGTGAGGACACTGAAGCTTTCTTT
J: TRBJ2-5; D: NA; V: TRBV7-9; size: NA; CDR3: CASSLGWDYQETQYF; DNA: TGTGCCAGCAGCTTAGGATGGGATTACCAAGAGACCCAGTACTTC
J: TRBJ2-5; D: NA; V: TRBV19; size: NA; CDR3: CASSIDRGDPEQYF; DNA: TGTGCCAGTAGTATTGATAGGGGCGACCCGGAGCAGTACTTC
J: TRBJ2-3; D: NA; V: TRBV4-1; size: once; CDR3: CASSQEVDTQYF; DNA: TGCGCCAGCAGCCAAGAGGTGGATACGCAGTATTTT
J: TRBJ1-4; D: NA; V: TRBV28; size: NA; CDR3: CASTPRRTRTELFF; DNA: TGTGCCAGCACCCCGCGTCGCACAAGGACGGAACTGTTTTTT
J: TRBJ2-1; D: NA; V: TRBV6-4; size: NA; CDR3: CASSPGRGGGDEQFF; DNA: TGTGCCAGCAGCCCCGGACGGGGAGGGGGGGATGAGCAGTTCTTC
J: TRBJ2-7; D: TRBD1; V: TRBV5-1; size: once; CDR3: CASSLATAARTGGYEQYF; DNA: TGCGCCAGCAGCTTGGCTACAGCCGCCAGGACAGGGGGGTACGAGCAGTACTTC
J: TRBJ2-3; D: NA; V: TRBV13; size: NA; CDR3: CASSAPGEGWGTQYF; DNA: TGTGCCAGCAGCGCCCCGGGAGAGGGGTGGGGTACGCAGTATTTT
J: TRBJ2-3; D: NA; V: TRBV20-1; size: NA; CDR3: CSAAGTDTQYF; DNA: TGCAGTGCGGCAGGGACAGATACGCAGTATTTT
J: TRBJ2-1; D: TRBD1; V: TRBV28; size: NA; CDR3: CASSLSNAWGQGQFF; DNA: TGTGCCAGCAGTTTATCAAACGCATGGGGACAGGGACAGTTCTTC
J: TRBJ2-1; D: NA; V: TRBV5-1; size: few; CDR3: CASSSDTPGYNEQFF; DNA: TGCGCCAGCAGCTCGGACACACCTGGATACAATGAGCAGTTCTTC
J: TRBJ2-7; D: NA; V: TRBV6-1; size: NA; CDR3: CASSEGPDYDEQYF; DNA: TGTGCCAGCAGTGAAGGACCCGACTACGACGAGCAGTACTTC
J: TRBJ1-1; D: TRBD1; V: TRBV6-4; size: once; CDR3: CASSRQGPGTEAFF; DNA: TGTGCCAGCAGCAGACAGGGGCCGGGGACTGAAGCTTTCTTT